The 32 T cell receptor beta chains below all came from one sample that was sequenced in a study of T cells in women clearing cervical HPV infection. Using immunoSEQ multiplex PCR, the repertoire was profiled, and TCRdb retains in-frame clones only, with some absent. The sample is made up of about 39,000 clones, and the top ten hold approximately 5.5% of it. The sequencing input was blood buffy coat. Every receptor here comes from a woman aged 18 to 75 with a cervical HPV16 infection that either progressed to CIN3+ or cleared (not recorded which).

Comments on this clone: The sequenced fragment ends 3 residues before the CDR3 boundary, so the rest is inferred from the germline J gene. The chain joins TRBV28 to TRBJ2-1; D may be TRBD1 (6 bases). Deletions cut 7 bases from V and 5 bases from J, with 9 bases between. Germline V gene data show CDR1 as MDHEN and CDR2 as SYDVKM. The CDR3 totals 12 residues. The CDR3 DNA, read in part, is TGTGCCAGCACACAGGGCAACAATGAG. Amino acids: CASTQGNNE. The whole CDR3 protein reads CASTQGNNEQFF.

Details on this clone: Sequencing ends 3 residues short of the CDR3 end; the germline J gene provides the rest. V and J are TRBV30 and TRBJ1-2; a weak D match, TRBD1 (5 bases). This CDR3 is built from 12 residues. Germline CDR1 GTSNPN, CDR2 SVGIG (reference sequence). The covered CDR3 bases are TGTGCCTCGTCAACCGAGGGGATCGAC. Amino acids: CASSTEGID. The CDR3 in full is CASSTEGIDYTF.

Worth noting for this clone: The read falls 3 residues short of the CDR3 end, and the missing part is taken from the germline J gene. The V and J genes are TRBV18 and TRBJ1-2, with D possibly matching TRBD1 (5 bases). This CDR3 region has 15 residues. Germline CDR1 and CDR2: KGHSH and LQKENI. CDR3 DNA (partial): TGTGCCAGCTCACCAAGGGGAAGGGAAGGAGGAGGC. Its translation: CASSPRGREGGG. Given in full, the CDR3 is CASSPRGREGGGYTF.

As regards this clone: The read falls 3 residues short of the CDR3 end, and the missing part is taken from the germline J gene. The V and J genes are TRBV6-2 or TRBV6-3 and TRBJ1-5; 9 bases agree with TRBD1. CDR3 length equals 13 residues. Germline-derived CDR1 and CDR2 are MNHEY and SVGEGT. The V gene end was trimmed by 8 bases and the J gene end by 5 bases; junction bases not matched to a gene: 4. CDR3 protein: CASHWDRDQPQHF. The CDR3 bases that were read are TGTGCCAGCCACTGGGACAGGGATCAGCCC.

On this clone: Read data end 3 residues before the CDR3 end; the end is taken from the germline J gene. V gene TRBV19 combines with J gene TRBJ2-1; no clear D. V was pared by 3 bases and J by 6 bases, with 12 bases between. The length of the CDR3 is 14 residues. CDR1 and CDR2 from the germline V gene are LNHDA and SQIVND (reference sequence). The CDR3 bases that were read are TGTGCCAGTAGTATCGCCGGTAAGGGCAATGAG. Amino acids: CASSIAGKGNE. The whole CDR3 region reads CASSIAGKGNEQFF.

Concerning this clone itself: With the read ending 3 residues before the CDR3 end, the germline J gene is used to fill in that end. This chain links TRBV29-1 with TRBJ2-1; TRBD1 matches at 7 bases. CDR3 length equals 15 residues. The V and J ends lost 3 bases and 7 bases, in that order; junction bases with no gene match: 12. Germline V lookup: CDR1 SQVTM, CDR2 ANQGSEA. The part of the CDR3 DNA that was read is TGCAGCGTTGACGTAGGACAGGTCGATGGAAATGAG. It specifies CSVDVGQVDGNE. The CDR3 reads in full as CSVDVGQVDGNEQFF.

The CDR3 bases that were read are TGTGCCAGTAGTATGGGACAGGGAGTGTGGCTTCCGAACACCGGGGAG. Translation gives CASSMGQGVWLPNTGE. From start to end, the CDR3 is CASSMGQGVWLPNTGELFF. This chain links TRBV19 with TRBJ2-2; 9 nucleotides line up with TRBD1. The CDR3 end lies 3 residues beyond the end of the read and is filled in from the germline J gene. Germline-derived CDR1 and CDR2 are LNHDA and SQIVND (reference sequence). V was clipped by 3 bases and J by 0 bases; unmatched bases: 11. This CDR3 is 19 amino acids long.

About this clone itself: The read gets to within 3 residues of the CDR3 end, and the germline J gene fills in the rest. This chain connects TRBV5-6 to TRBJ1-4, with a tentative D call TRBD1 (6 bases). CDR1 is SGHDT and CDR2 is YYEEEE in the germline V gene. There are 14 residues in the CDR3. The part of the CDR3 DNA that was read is TGTGCCAGCAGCTTTACAGGGTACAATTCACCA. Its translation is CASSFTGYNSP. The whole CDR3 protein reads CASSFTGYNSPLFF.

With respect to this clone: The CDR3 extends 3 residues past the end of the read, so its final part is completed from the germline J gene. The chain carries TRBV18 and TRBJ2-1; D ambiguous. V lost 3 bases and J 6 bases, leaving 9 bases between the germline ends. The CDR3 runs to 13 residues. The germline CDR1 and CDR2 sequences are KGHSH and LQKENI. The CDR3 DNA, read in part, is TGTGCCAGCTCACCGCCTAGTAGCAATGAG. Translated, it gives CASSPPSSNE. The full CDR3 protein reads CASSPPSSNEQFF. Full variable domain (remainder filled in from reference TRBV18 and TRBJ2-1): NAGVMQNPRHLVRRRGQEARLRCSPMKGHSHVYWYRQLPEEGLKFMVYLQKENIIDESGMPKERFSAEFPKEGPSILRIQQVVRGDSAAYFCASSPPSSNEQFFGPGTRLTVL.

CDR3 DNA (partial): TGTGCCATCAGTCCAGGGGATCAGCCC. Residues: CAISPGDQP. The whole CDR3 region reads CAISPGDQPQHF. V gene TRBV10-3 combines with J gene TRBJ1-5; the D gene is possibly TRBD1 (6 bases). The read gets to within 3 residues of the CDR3 end, and the germline J gene fills in the rest. Per the germline V gene, CDR1 is ENHRY and CDR2 is SYGVKD. The CDR3 spans 12 residues. V gave up 5 bases and J gave up 5 bases, with 7 bases separating them.

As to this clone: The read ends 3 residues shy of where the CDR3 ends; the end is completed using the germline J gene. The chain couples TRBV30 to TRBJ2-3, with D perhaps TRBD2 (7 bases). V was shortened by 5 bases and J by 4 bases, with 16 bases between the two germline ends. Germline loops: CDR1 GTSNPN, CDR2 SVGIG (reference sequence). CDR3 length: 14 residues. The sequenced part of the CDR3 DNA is TGTGCCTGGGGCGGTAGGGGGGGGGCAGATACG. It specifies CAWGGRGGADT. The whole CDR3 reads CAWGGRGGADTQYF.

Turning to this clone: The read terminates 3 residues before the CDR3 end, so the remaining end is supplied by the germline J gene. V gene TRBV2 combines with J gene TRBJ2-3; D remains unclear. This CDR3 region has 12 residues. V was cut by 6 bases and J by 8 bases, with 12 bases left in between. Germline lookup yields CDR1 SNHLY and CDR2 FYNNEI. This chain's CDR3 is CASSVVTGTQYF. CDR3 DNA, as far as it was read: TGTGCCAGCAGCGTAGTAACGGGTACG. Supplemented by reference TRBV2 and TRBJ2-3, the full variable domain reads EPEVTQTPSHQVTQMGQEVILRCVPISNHLYFYWYRQILGQKVEFLVSFYNNEISEKSEIFDDQFSVERPDGSNFTLKIRSTKLEDSAMYFCASSVVTGTQYFGPGTRLTVL.

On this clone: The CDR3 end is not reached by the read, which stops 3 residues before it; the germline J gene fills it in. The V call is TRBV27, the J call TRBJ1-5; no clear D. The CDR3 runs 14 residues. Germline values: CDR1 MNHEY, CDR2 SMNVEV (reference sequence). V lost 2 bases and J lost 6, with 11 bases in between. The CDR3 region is CASSLNTPSQPQHF. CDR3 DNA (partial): TGTGCCAGCAGTTTAAATACCCCCAGTCAGCCC.

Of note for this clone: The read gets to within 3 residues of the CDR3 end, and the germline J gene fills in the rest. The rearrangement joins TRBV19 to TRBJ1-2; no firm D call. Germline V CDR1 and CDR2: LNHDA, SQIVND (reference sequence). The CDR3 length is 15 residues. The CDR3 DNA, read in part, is TGTGCCAGTACTCTTAGTGGGCAATCACTTAATGAC. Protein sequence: CASTLSGQSLND. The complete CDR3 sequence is CASTLSGQSLNDYTF.

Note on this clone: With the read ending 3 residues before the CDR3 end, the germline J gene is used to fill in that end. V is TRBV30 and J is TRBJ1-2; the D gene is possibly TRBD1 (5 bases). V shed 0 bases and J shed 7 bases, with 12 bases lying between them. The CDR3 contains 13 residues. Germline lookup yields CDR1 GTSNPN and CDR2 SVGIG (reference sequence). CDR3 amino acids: CAWSVGTGSGYTF. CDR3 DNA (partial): TGTGCCTGGAGTGTAGGAACAGGCTCTGGC. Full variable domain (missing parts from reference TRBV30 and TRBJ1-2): SQTIHQWPATLVQPVGSPLSLECTVEGTSNPNLYWYRQAAGRGLQLLFYSVGIGQISSEVPQNLSASRPQDRQFILSSKKLLLSDSGFYLCAWSVGTGSGYTFGSGTRLTVV.

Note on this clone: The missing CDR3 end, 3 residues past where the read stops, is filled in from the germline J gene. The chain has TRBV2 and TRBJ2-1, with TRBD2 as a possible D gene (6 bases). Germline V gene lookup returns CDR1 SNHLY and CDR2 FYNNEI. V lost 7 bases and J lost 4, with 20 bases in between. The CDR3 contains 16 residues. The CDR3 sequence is CASTPWERALYNEQFF. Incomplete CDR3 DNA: TGTGCCAGCACCCCATGGGAGCGGGCCTTATACAATGAG.

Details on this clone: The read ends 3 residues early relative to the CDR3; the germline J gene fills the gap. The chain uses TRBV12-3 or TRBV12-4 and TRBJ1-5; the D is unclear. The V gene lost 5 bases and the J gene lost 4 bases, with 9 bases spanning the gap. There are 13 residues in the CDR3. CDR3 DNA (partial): TGTGCCAGCAGTACCCAGGAGAATCAGCCC. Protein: CASSTQENQP. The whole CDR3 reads CASSTQENQPQHF.

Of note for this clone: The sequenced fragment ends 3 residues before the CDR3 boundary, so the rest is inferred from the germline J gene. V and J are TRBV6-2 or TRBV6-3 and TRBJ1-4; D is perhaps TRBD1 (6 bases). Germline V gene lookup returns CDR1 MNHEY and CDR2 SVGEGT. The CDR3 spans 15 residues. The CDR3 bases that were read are TGTGCCAGCAGGAGAACAGGGAAGAGGAATTCACCA. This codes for CASRRTGKRNSP. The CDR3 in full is CASRRTGKRNSPLFF.

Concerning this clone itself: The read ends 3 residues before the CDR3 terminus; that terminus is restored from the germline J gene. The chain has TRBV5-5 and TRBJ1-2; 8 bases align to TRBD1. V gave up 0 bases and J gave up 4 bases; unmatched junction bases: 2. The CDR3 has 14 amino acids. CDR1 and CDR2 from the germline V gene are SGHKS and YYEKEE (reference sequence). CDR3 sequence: CASSLDGTGYGYTF. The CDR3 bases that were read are TGTGCCAGCAGCTTGGATGGGACAGGCTATGGC.

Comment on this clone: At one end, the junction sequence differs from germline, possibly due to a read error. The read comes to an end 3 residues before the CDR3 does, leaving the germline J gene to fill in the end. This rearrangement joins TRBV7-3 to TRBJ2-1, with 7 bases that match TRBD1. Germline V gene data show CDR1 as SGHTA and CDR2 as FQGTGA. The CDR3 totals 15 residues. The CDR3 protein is CSSSTTGVGYNEQFF. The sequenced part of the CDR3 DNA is TGTTCCAGCAGCACTACAGGGGTAGGGTACAATGAG.

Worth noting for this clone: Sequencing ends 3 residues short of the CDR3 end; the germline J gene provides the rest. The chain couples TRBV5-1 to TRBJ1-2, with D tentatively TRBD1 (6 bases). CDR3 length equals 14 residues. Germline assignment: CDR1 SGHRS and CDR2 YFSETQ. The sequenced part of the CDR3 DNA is TGCGCCAGCAGCTTGGAGGGGGAAGGGCTCGGC. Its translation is CASSLEGEGLG. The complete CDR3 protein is CASSLEGEGLGYTF.

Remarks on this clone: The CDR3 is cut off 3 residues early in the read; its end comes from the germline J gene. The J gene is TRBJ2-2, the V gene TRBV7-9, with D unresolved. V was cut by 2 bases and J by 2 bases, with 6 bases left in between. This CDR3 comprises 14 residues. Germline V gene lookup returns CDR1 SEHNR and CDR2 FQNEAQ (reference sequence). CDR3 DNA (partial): TGTGCCAGCAGCTTACAGTCAAACACCGGGGAG. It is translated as CASSLQSNTGE. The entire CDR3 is CASSLQSNTGELFF. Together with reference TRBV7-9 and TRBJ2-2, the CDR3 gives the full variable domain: DTGVSQNPRHKITKRGQNVTFRCDPISEHNRLYWYRQTLGQGPEFLTYFQNEAQLEKSRLLSDRFSAERPKGSFSTLEIQRTEQGDSAMYLCASSLQSNTGELFFGEGSRLTVL.

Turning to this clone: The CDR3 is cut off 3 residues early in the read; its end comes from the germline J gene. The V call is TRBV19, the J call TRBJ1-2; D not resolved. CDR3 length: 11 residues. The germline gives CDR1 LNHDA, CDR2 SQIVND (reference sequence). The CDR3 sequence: CASSIRTDYTF. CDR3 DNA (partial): TGTGCCAGTAGTATTAGGACTGAC. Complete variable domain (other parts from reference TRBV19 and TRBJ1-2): DGGITQSPKYLFRKEGQNVTLSCEQNLNHDAMYWYRQDPGQGLRLIYYSQIVNDFQKGDIAEGYSVSREKKESFPLTVTSAQKNPTAFYLCASSIRTDYTFGSGTRLTVV.

CDR3 in amino acids: CASSGPTGGYDQPQHF. CDR3 DNA (partial): TGTGCCAGCAGTGGCCCCACAGGGGGTTATGATCAGCCC. The J gene is TRBJ1-5, the V gene TRBV2; TRBD1 aligns across 8 bases. The read gets to within 3 residues of the CDR3 end, and the germline J gene fills in the rest. V was pared by 4 bases and J by 5 bases, with 10 bases of the junction left unmatched. This CDR3 spans 16 amino acids. Germline V CDR1 and CDR2: SNHLY, FYNNEI.

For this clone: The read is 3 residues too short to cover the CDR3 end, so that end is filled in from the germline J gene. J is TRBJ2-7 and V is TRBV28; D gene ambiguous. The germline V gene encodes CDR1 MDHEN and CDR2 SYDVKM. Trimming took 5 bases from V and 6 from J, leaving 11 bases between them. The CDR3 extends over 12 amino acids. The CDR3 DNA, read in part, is TGTGCCAGCAGTCCGACATTCCGCGAG. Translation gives CASSPTFRE. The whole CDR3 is CASSPTFREQYF.

The covered CDR3 bases are TGTGCCAGCAGTTTACCGACTAGCGGGGTCAATGAG. Its protein product is CASSLPTSGVNE. The full CDR3 protein is CASSLPTSGVNEQFF. This sequence joins TRBV12-3 or TRBV12-4 and TRBJ2-1; 11 bases align to TRBD2. The missing CDR3 end, 3 residues past where the read stops, is filled in from the germline J gene. Trimming took 2 bases from V and 6 from J; bases not matched to a gene: 3. CDR3 length: 15 residues.

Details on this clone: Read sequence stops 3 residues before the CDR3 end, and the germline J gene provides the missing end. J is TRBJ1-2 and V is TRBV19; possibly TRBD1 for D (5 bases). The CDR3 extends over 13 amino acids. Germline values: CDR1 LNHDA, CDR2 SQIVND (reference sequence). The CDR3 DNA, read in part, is TGTGCCAGTAGTGCGACAGCTTACAATGAC. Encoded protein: CASSATAYND. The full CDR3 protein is CASSATAYNDYTF.

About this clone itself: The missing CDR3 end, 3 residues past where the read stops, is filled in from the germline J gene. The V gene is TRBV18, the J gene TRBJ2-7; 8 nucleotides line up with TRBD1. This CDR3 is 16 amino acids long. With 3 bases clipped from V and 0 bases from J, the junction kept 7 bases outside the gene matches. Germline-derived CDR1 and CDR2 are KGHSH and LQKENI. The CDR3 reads CASSPDRDRISYEQYF. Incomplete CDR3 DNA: TGTGCCAGCTCACCCGACCGGGACAGGATCTCCTACGAG.

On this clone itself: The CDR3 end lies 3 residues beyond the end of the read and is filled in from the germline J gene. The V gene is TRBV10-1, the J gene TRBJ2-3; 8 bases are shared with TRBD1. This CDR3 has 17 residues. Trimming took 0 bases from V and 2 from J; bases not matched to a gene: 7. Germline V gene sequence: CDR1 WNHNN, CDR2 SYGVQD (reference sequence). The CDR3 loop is CASSESIGDRITDTQYF. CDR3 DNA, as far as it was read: TGCGCCAGCAGTGAGTCAATAGGGGACAGGATCACAGATACG.

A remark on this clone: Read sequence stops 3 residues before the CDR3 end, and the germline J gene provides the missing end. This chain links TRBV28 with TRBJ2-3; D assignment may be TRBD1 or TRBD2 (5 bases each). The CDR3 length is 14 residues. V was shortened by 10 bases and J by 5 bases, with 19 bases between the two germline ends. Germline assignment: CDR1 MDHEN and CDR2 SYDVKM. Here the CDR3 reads CAIEGPEGRDTQYF. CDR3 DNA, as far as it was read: TGTGCCATCGAGGGGCCAGAGGGAAGAGATACG. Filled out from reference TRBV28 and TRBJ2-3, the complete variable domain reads DVKVTQSSRYLVKRTGEKVFLECVQDMDHENMFWYRQDPGLGLRLIYFSYDVKMKEKGDIPEGYSVSREKKERFSLILESASTNQTSMYLCAIEGPEGRDTQYFGPGTRLTVL.

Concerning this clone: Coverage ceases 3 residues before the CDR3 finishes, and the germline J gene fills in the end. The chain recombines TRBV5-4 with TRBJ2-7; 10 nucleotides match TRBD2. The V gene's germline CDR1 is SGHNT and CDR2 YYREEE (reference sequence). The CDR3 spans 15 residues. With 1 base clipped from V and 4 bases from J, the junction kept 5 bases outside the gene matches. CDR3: CASSLQGSGRYEQYF. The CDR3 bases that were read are TGTGCCAGCAGCTTGCAGGGTAGCGGGAGGTACGAG.

The CDR3 bases that were read are TGTGCCTGGAGTGTTTGGGGTGGGGGCTCTGGGGCCAACGTA. Amino acid sequence: CAWSVWGGGSGANV. The full CDR3 is CAWSVWGGGSGANVLFF. This sequence joins TRBV30 and TRBJ1-4, with D perhaps matching TRBD1 (6 bases). The read ends 3 residues before the CDR3 terminus; that terminus is restored from the germline J gene. Germline CDR1 and CDR2: GTSNPN and SVGIG (reference sequence). This CDR3 comprises 17 residues.